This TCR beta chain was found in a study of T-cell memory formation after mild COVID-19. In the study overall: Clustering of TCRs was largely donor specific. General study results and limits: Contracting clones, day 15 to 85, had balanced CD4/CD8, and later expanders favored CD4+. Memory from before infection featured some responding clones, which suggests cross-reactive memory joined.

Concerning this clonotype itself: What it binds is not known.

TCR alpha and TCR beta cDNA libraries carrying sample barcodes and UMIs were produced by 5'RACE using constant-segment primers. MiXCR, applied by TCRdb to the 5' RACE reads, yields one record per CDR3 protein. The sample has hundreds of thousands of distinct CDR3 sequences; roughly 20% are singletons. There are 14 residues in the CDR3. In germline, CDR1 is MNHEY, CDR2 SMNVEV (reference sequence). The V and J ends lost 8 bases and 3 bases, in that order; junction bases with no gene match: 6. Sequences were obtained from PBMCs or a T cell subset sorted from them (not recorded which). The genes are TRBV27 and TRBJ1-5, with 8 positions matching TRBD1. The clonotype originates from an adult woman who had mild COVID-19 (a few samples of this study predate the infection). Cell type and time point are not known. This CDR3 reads CASATGGPNQPQHF. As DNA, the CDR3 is TGTGCCAGCGCAACAGGGGGTCCCAATCAGCCCCAGCATTTT.